This passage covers 22 T cell receptor beta chains from one sample sequenced in a study of T cell repertoires in cytomegalovirus infection. Using its own MiXCR run on the reads, TCRdb lists one record per CDR3 protein. Of some 350,000 distinct CDR3 sequences in the sample, about 35% were seen once. These receptors are not linked to any known antigen. The specimen was cultured PBMCs, collected from culture after CMV antigen stimulation. The receptors shown here come from a human donor in good health (CMV status not recorded). Some clones in this sample may be carry-over from other donors' samples.

In its sample, this clonotype was seen many times. The chain has TRBV24-1 and TRBJ1-1, with no clear D. The germline V and J ends were trimmed by 9 bases and 0 bases, with 10 bases remaining between them. Looked up from germline, CDR1 is KGHDR and CDR2 is SFDVKD. There are 13 residues in the CDR3. The DNA of the CDR3 is TGTGCCACCGCCGGAAGGTTGAACACTGAAGCTTTCTTT. This sequence encodes CATAGRLNTEAFF.

The chain joins TRBV29-1 to TRBJ2-1, with D perhaps assigned TRBD1 or TRBD2 (5 bases each). V was pared by 8 bases and J by 9 bases, with 23 bases between. The CDR3 is made up of 14 amino acids. The germline CDR1 and CDR2 sequences are SQVTM and ANQGSEA. The CDR3 DNA sequence: TGCAGCTCCCTTACCGGAGCCAGGGACGGTGAGCAGTTCTTC. Translating it yields CSSLTGARDGEQFF.

V usage is TRBV29-1 and J usage is TRBJ2-5, with 9 bases matching TRBD2. The CDR3 is made up of 13 amino acids. J lost 3 bases, V lost 3 bases, and 2 bases had no gene match. CDR1 is SQVTM, CDR2 ANQGSEA, per germline. The CDR3 nucleotides read TGCAGCGTTGAGGCTAGCGGGAAAGAGACCCAGTACTTC. It encodes CSVEASGKETQYF.

This clonotype was observed once. As DNA, the CDR3 is TGTGCCAGCAGTTACCCGACTAGACCAGATACGCAGTATTTT. Residues: CASSYPTRPDTQYF. The chain recombines TRBV6-2 or TRBV6-3 with TRBJ2-3, with D possibly TRBD2 on 6 matching bases. V was clipped by 2 bases and J by 4 bases, with 10 bases between them. CDR1 MNHEY and CDR2 SVGEGT come from the germline V gene. The length of the CDR3 is 14 residues.

The chain carries TRBV7-2 and TRBJ2-2; D assignment may be TRBD1 or TRBD2 (6 bases each). CDR3 length equals 15 residues. V was pared by 1 base and J by 4 bases, with 10 bases between. Per the germline V gene, CDR1 is SGHTA and CDR2 is FQGNSA. In nucleotides, the CDR3 is TGTGCCAGCAGCTTAGAGGGGGGTTCCACCGGGGAGCTGTTTTTT. Translated: CASSLEGGSTGELFF.

This clonotype occurred a few times. This sequence joins TRBV10-3 and TRBJ2-3; 8 positions agree with TRBD2. The germline gives CDR1 ENHRY, CDR2 SYGVKD. Germline trimming cut 8 bases from V and 5 bases from J; bases unmatched to any gene: 18. The CDR3 extends over 17 amino acids. The CDR3 DNA reads TGTGCCATCGGAACACTAGCGGATGGTATCGGGGTAGATACGCAGTATTTT. This gives the protein CAIGTLADGIGVDTQYF.

This clonotype occurred a few times. This chain joins TRBV19 and TRBJ1-2; 8 bases are shared with TRBD1. J gave up 4 bases and V 3 bases, and 10 bases lay outside the gene matches. CDR3 length: 16 residues. Germline-derived CDR1 and CDR2 are LNHDA and SQIVND (reference sequence). The DNA for the CDR3 is TGTGCCAGTAGTATGCAAATAGGACAGGGTGTCTATGGCTACACCTTC. Translating it yields CASSMQIGQGVYGYTF.

This clonotype was counted between two and nine times. The CDR3 DNA reads as TGTGCCACCAGTGATAGATCCGGGACCAGACCGAATGAGCAGTTCTTC. Residues: CATSDRSGTRPNEQFF. V is TRBV24-1 and J is TRBJ2-1; TRBD1 or TRBD2 may be the D gene (5 bases each). The V end lost 3 bases, the J end lost 7 bases, and 18 bases lay between the germline ends. Germline CDR1 KGHDR, CDR2 SFDVKD. This CDR3 spans 16 amino acids.

J is TRBJ2-7 and V is TRBV6-2 or TRBV6-3; 7 bases match TRBD2. In germline, CDR1 is MNHEY, CDR2 SVGEGT. V was clipped by 0 bases and J by 4 bases; unmatched bases: 3. The CDR3 length is 14 residues. The CDR3 is CASSYSRRGYEQYF. The CDR3 nucleotides read TGTGCCAGCAGTTACTCGAGGCGGGGGTACGAGCAGTACTTC.

The rearrangement joins TRBV7-6 to TRBJ2-7, with 8 bases fitting TRBD2. After removal of 2 bases from V and 5 bases from J, the junction contained 5 bases not matched to a gene. Germline CDR1 SGHVS, CDR2 FNYEAQ. The CDR3 is 14 amino acids. Here the CDR3 reads CASSLTGGIHEQYF. CDR3 sequence (DNA): TGTGCCAGCAGCTTAACGGGAGGGATCCACGAGCAGTACTTC.

This chain uses TRBV20-1 with TRBJ2-1, with 14 positions matching TRBD2. This CDR3 is 16 amino acids long. Per germline, CDR1 DFQATT and CDR2 SNEGSKA (reference sequence). The junction had 3 bases not matched to a gene; V was cut back by 0 bases and J by 5 bases. The CDR3 DNA sequence: TGCAGTGCTAGAGATTCGGGACTAGCGGGAGACAATGAGCAGTTCTTC. Amino acid sequence: CSARDSGLAGDNEQFF.

This clonotype occurred a few times. V is TRBV6-1 and J is TRBJ1-2; D is ambiguous. Germline V gives CDR1 MNHNS, CDR2 SASEGT. V lost 8 bases and J lost 7, with 17 bases in between. This CDR3 is built from 13 residues. Here the CDR3 DNA reads TGTGCCAGCTCGGTTGAAGGGTATAGTGGCTACACCTTC. Protein: CASSVEGYSGYTF.

This CDR3 reads CASSQSRLAGVNNEQFF. The DNA of the CDR3 is TGCGCCAGCAGCCAATCCCGACTAGCGGGGGTTAACAATGAGCAGTTCTTC. This chain links TRBV4-3 with TRBJ2-1; 12 bases are shared with TRBD2. Germline lookup yields CDR1 LGHNA and CDR2 YSLEER. After removal of 2 bases from V and 5 bases from J, the junction contained 7 bases not matched to a gene. This CDR3 is 17 amino acids long.

This clonotype was seen only a few times. The chain couples TRBV18 to TRBJ1-1; 9 positions match TRBD1. CDR1 is KGHSH, CDR2 LQKENI, per germline. The CDR3 sequence is 14 residues long. V lost 5 bases, J lost 4 bases, and 5 bases stayed unmatched. CDR3 in amino acids: CASSTTGGVTEAFF. The CDR3 nucleotides are TGTGCCAGCTCAACGACAGGGGGAGTCACTGAAGCTTTCTTT.

This clonotype was seen ten or more times. The rearrangement uses TRBV7-2 and TRBJ2-7, with TRBD2 matching over 12 bases. The CDR3 length is 18 residues. The V and J ends lost 2 bases and 2 bases, in that order; junction bases with no gene match: 10. Per germline, CDR1 SGHTA and CDR2 FQGNSA. Here the CDR3 DNA reads TGTGCCAGCAGCTTATTTGGTGGACGGACTAGCGGGGCCTACGAGCAGTACTTC. Encoded protein: CASSLFGGRTSGAYEQYF.

The chain has TRBV6-2 or TRBV6-3 and TRBJ2-7, with 10 nucleotides matching TRBD2. The CDR3 runs to 17 residues. V shed 5 bases, J shed 1 base, and the junction held 11 bases outside the gene matches. Germline V gives CDR1 MNHEY, CDR2 SVGEGT. CDR3 DNA sequence: TGTGCCAGCAGTCCGGTTACCGGGACTAGCGTATCCTACGAGCAGTACTTC. Its protein product is CASSPVTGTSVSYEQYF.

The chain combines TRBV7-2 with TRBJ2-5; D remains ambiguous. From germline, CDR1 is SGHTA and CDR2 FQGNSA. V gave up 2 bases and J gave up 2 bases, with 9 bases separating them. This CDR3 contains 14 residues. CDR3 loop: CASSLRSAQETQYF. In DNA form, the CDR3 reads TGTGCCAGCAGCTTAAGGTCGGCGCAAGAGACCCAGTACTTC.

The CDR3 loop reads CASLALYQPQHF. DNA for the CDR3: TGTGCCAGCCTCGCCCTATATCAGCCCCAGCATTTT. The rearrangement uses TRBV25-1 and TRBJ1-5; D gene ambiguous. Trimming pared 8 bases from V and 5 bases from J, leaving 10 bases between. The CDR3 consists of 12 residues. Germline V gene lookup returns CDR1 MGHDK and CDR2 SYGVNS.

The V gene is TRBV7-6, the J gene TRBJ2-7, with D perhaps assigned TRBD1 or TRBD2 (5 bases each). CDR1 is SGHVS and CDR2 is FNYEAQ in the germline V gene. V was shortened by 10 bases and J by 0 bases, with 13 bases between the two germline ends. The length of the CDR3 is 13 residues. The CDR3 protein is CATGTESSYEQYF. The DNA for the CDR3 is TGTGCCACCGGGACCGAGAGCTCCTACGAGCAGTACTTC.

A few counts support this clonotype. The chain is built from TRBV7-4 and TRBJ2-7, with 7 bases identical to TRBD2. CDR3 size: 14 residues. V dropped 1 base and J dropped 3; count of bases not matched to a gene: 3. Per germline, CDR1 SGHVT and CDR2 SQSDAQ. Here the CDR3 DNA reads TGTGCCAGCAGCTTAGTCTCTAGCGGCTACGAGCAGTACGTC. This gives the protein CASSLVSSGYEQYV.

The chain combines TRBV19 with TRBJ1-1, with TRBD1 as a possible D gene (5 bases). V lost 4 bases to trimming and J lost 4 bases, with 13 bases between them. CDR3 length: 14 amino acids. The germline V gene encodes CDR1 LNHDA and CDR2 SQIVND (reference sequence). The CDR3 bases are TGTGCCAGTAGTAACGCTGGGGGTGGCACTGAAGCTTTCTTT. Translation: CASSNAGGGTEAFF.

This chain uses TRBV20-1 with TRBJ2-4, with a possible D match to TRBD2 (6 bases). This CDR3 is built from 14 residues. Germline loops: CDR1 DFQATT, CDR2 SNEGSKA (reference sequence). Trimming left V 5 bases short and J 6 bases short, with 17 bases between. CDR3 in amino acids: CSAPISGQLNIQYF. The CDR3 DNA reads TGCAGTGCTCCAATTAGCGGACAACTAAACATTCAGTACTTC.